The 10 T cell receptor beta chains presented below share a single source sample, sequenced in a study of blood T cell repertoires in COVID-19. Using immunoSEQ multiplex PCR, the repertoire was profiled, and TCRdb retains in-frame clones only, with some absent. Of approximately 300,000 clones listed, around 86% are singletons. Sequenced sample: PBMCs or T cells enriched from blood (not recorded which). The receptor source for this set is a woman between 18 and 29 years old who had recovered from COVID-19.

This chain joins TRBV28 and TRBJ1-4; 7 bases line up with TRBD1. The CDR3 is 17 amino acids. The V gene end was trimmed by 5 bases and the J gene end by 3 bases; junction bases not matched to a gene: 12. Germline V CDR1 and CDR2: MDHEN, SYDVKM. CDR3 in amino acids: CASSIYSRGAANEKLFF. Here the CDR3 DNA reads TGTGCCAGCAGTATCTACTCCAGGGGGGCAGCTAATGAAAAACTGTTTTTT.

CDR3 sequence (DNA): TGTGCCAGCAGTAACCCGGGACAGGGTTTTAGCTCCTATAATTCACCCCTCCACTTT. Amino acids: CASSNPGQGFSSYNSPLHF. The rearrangement links TRBV27 to TRBJ1-6; 9 nucleotides line up with TRBD1. This CDR3 comprises 19 residues. Looked up from germline, CDR1 is MNHEY and CDR2 is SMNVEV (reference sequence). V shed 5 bases and J 0 bases; nucleotides not matched to a gene: 11.

V usage is TRBV19 and J usage is TRBJ1-1, with 11 bases aligning to TRBD1. The V gene end was trimmed by 3 bases and the J gene end by 6 bases; junction bases not matched to a gene: 3. The CDR3 loop spans 14 amino acids. Germline CDR1 LNHDA, CDR2 SQIVND (reference sequence). CDR3 sequence (DNA): TGTGCCAGTAGTATTGGGACAGGGGGTTCTGAAGCTTTCTTT. This codes for CASSIGTGGSEAFF.

This clone occurred many times. V usage is TRBV7-2 and J usage is TRBJ1-1; D may be TRBD1 (6 bases). CDR1 and CDR2 from the germline V gene are SGHTA and FQGNSA. The CDR3 contains 14 residues. Trimming shortened V by 1 base and J by 4 bases, and 10 bases separated the two germline ends. In DNA form, the CDR3 reads TGTGCCAGCAGCTTAGAGGGGGAAGGCACTGAAGCTTTCTTT. Its protein is CASSLEGEGTEAFF.

This chain uses TRBV7-6 with TRBJ2-1; TRBD1 matches 7 bases. Looked up from germline, CDR1 is SGHVS and CDR2 is FNYEAQ. The V and J ends lost 5 bases and 10 bases, in that order; junction bases with no gene match: 11. The CDR3 is 14 residues long. As DNA, the CDR3 is TGTGCCAGCAGCCAAGCGGCGGTACAGGGGGAGCAGTTCTTC. Its protein is CASSQAAVQGEQFF.

The gene calls are TRBV5-1 and TRBJ2-1; 11 bases are shared with TRBD2. The CDR3 covers 18 residues. CDR1 is SGHRS, CDR2 YFSETQ, per germline. The V and J ends lost 5 bases and 5 bases, in that order; junction bases with no gene match: 15. The CDR3: CASRGRLFSGGAHNEQFF. As DNA, the CDR3 is TGCGCCAGCAGGGGACGCCTTTTTAGCGGGGGGGCACACAATGAGCAGTTCTTC.

The J gene is TRBJ1-4, the V gene TRBV11-3; possibly TRBD1 for D (6 bases). The ends were cut back, 1 base at V and 3 bases at J, with 12 bases in the middle. The CDR3 consists of 16 residues. CDR1 is SGHNT, CDR2 YENEEA, per germline. The CDR3 reads CASSLVARTANEKLFF. In DNA, the CDR3 is TGTGCCAGCAGCTTAGTAGCCCGGACAGCTAATGAAAAACTGTTTTTT.

The V gene is TRBV5-1, the J gene TRBJ2-5; D uncertain. Trimming removed 1 base from V and 4 bases from J, with 8 bases in between. There are 13 residues in the CDR3. Germline CDR1 is SGHRS and CDR2 is YFSETQ. The CDR3 bases are TGCGCCAGCAGCTTGTCCTTAGTAGAGACCCAGTACTTC. Its protein product is CASSLSLVETQYF.

This chain links TRBV10-3 with TRBJ2-2; 11 nucleotides align to TRBD2. The germline V gene has CDR1 ENHRY and CDR2 SYGVKD. With 2 bases clipped from V and 0 bases from J, the junction kept 8 bases outside the gene matches. The CDR3 totals 19 residues. DNA for the CDR3: TGTGCCATCAGTGAGGAGTTAGCGGGGGGGTCACCGAACACCGGGGAGCTGTTTTTT. Translating it yields CAISEELAGGSPNTGELFF.

This clone appeared a few times. The gene calls are TRBV5-4 and TRBJ1-6; TRBD1 agrees at 8 bases. The trim removed 4 bases at V and 6 bases at J, leaving 6 bases unmatched. Germline V gene lookup returns CDR1 SGHNT and CDR2 YYREEE (reference sequence). This CDR3 has 15 amino acids. The CDR3 protein is CASSTRTGPNSPLHF. DNA of the CDR3: TGTGCCAGCAGCACGCGGACAGGGCCTAATTCACCCCTCCACTTT.